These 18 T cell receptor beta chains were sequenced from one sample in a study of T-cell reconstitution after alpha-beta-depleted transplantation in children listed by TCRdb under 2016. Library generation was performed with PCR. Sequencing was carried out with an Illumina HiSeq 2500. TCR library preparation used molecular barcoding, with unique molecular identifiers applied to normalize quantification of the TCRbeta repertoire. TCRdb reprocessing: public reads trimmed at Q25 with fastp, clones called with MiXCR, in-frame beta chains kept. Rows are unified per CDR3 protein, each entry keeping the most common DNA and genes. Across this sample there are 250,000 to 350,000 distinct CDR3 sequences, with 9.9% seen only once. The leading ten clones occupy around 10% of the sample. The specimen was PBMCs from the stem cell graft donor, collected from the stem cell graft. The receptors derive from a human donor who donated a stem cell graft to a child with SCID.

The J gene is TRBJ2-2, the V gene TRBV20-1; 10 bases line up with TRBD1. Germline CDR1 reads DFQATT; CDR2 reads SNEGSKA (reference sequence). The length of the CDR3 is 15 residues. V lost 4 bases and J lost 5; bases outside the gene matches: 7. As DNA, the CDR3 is TGCAGTGCTAAGCTTTGGGACAGGGGAACCGGGGAGCTGTTTTTT. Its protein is CSAKLWDRGTGELFF.

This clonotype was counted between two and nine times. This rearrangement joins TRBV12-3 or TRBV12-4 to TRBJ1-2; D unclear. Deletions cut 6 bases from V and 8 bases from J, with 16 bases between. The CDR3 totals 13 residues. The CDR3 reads CASSLRASGGYTF. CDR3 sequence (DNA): TGTGCCAGCAGCCTGAGGGCCTCTGGCGGCTACACCTTC.

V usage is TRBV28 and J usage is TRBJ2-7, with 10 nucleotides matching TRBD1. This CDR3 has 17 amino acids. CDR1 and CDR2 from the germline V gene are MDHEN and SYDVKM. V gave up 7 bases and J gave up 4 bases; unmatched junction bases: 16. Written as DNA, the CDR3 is TGTGCCAGCACCCCTTGGCCGGGGGACAGGGGAGGATACGAGCAGTACTTC. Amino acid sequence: CASTPWPGDRGGYEQYF.

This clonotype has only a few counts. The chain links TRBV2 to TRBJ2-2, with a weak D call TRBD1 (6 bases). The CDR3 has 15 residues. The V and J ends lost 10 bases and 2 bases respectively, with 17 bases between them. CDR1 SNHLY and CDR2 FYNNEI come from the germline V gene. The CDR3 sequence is CATKDSRLNTGELFF. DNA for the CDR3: TGTGCCACCAAGGACAGCCGATTAAACACCGGGGAGCTGTTTTTT.

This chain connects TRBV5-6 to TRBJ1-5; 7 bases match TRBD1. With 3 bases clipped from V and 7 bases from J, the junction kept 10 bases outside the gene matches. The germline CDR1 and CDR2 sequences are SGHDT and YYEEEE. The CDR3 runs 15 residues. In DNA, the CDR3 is TGTGCCAGCAGCTCGTACGAGACAGGGAGCCAGCCCCAGCATTTT. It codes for CASSSYETGSQPQHF.

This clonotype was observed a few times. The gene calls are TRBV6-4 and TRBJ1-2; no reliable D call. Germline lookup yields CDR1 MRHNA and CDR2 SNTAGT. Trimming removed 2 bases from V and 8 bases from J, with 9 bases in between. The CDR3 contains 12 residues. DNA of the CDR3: TGTGCCAGCAGTGACGGGCCCGGAGGCTACACCTTC. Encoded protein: CASSDGPGGYTF.

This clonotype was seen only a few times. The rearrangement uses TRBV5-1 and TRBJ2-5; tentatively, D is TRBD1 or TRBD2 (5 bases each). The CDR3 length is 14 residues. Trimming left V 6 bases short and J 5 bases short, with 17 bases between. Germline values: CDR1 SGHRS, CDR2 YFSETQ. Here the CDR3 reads CASTLRGAGETQYF. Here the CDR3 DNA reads TGCGCCAGCACCCTCCGAGGGGCAGGGGAGACCCAGTACTTC.

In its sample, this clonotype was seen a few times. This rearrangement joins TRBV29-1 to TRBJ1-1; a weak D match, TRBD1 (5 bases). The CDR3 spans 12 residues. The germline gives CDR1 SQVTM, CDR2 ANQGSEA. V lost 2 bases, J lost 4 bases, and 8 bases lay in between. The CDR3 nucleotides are TGCAGCGTTGAATTCGGGGGCACTGAAGCTTTCTTT. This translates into CSVEFGGTEAFF.

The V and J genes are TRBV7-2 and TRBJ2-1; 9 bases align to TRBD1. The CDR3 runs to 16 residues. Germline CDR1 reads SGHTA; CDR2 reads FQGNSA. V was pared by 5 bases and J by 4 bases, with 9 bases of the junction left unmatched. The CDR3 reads CASSTNRGQVYNEQFF. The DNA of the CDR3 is TGTGCCAGCAGCACAAACAGGGGGCAAGTTTACAATGAGCAGTTCTTC.

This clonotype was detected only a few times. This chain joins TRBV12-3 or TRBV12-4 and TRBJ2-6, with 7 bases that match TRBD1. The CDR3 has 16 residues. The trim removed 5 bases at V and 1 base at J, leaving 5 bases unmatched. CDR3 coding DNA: TGTGCCAGCAGTGCCCCCAGGGGGTCTGGGGCCAACGTCCTGACTTTC. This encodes CASSAPRGSGANVLTF.

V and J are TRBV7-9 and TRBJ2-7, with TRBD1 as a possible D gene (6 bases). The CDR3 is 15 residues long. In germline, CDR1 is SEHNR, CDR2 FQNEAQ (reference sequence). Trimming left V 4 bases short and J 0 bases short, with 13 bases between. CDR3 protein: CASSSPDRSSYEQYF. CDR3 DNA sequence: TGTGCCAGCAGCTCCCCGGACAGAAGCTCCTACGAGCAGTACTTC.

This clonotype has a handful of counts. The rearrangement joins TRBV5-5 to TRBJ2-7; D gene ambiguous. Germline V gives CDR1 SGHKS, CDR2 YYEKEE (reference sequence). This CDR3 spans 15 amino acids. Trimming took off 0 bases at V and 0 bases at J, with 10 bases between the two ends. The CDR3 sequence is CASSLEPPSSYEQYF. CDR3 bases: TGTGCCAGCAGCTTGGAACCACCGAGCTCCTACGAGCAGTACTTC.

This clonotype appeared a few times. CDR3 residues: CASSPNGYAGELFF. The CDR3 DNA reads as TGTGCCAGCAGCCCCAACGGTTATGCCGGGGAGCTGTTTTTT. The rearrangement links TRBV12-3 or TRBV12-4 to TRBJ2-2; no firm D call. The CDR3 is 14 amino acids. V was trimmed by 6 bases and J by 6 bases, leaving 14 bases between them.

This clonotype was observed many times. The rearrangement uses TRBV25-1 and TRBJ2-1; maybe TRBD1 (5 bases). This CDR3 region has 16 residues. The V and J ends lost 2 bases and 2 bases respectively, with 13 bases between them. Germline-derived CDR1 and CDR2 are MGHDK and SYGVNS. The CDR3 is CASSEGDSLTYNEQFF. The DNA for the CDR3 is TGTGCCAGCAGTGAAGGAGACAGTCTCACCTACAATGAGCAGTTCTTC.

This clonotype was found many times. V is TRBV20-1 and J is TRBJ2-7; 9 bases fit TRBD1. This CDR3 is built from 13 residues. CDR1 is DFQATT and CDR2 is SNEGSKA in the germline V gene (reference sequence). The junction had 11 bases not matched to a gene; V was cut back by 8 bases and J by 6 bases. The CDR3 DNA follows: TGCAGTACAATCCGGGACAGGGTAGGCGAGCAGTACTTC. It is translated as CSTIRDRVGEQYF.

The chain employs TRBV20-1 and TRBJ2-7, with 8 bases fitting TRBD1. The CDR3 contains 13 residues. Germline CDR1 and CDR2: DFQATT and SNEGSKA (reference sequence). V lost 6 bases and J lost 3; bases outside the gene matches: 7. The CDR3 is CSATVQGDYEQYF. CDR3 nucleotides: TGCAGTGCGACGGTACAGGGGGACTACGAGCAGTACTTC.

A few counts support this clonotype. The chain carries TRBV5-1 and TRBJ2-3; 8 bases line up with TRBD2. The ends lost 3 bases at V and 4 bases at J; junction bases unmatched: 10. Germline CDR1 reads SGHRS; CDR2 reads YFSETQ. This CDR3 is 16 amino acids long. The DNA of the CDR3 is TGCGCCAGCAGCTCTGGACTAGCACCAGACGCAGATACGCAGTATTTT. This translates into CASSSGLAPDADTQYF.

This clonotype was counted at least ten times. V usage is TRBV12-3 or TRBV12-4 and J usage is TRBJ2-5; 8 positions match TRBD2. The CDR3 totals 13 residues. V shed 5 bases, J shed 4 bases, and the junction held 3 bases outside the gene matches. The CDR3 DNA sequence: TGTGCCAGCAGTCCGGGGGGGCCAGAGACCCAGTACTTC. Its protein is CASSPGGPETQYF.